The rows below give T cell receptor beta chains drawn from one sample of a study of T cell repertoires in ileal Crohn's disease. Assay used: immunoSEQ multiplex PCR; TCRdb lists only in-frame clones, some missing. The profile shows more than 4,000 clones, around nine tenths of them singletons. Material for sequencing was ileal tissue. These receptors all stem from an adult with Crohn's disease. Each CDR3 is given with its conserved first and last residue. A D gene is named only where the DNA matches it firmly. Size is omitted from some rows. Given values are once, few, many or a class for expanded clones.

TRBJ2-3 | once | - | TRBV4-3 | TGCGCCAGCAGCCAAAACAGGGTCTTAGCGACAGATACGCAGTATTTT | CASSQNRVLATDTQYF
TRBJ2-3 | once | - | TRBV18 | TGTGCCAGCTCAGCGACAGATACGCAGTATTTT | CASSATDTQYF
TRBJ2-7 | - | - | TRBV2 | TGTGCCAGCAGTCTTCTCTACGAGCAGTACTTC | CASSLLYEQYF
TRBJ1-6 | - | - | TRBV7-6 | TGTGCCAGCGGAGGGAGCTCCTATAATTCACCCCTCCACTTT | CASGGSSYNSPLHF
TRBJ1-5 | - | - | TRBV7-2 | TGTGCCAGCAGCTTAGAGGGGTTGGGCAGCAATCAGCCCCAGCATTTT | CASSLEGLGSNQPQHF
TRBJ2-7 | - | - | TRBV10-3 | TGTGCCATCAGTGCGCATAGCTCCTACGAGCAGTACTTC | CAISAHSSYEQYF
TRBJ2-3 | - | - | TRBV6-1 | TGTGCCAGCCAGAAGCAGGGCACAGATACGCAGTATTTT | CASQKQGTDTQYF
TRBJ1-1 | few | - | TRBV7-2 | TGTGCCAGCACCTTAGAAGGAACTGAAGCTTTCTTT | CASTLEGTEAFF
TRBJ1-1 | - | - | TRBV2 | TGTGCCAGCAGTGTGCGGGGGCAGGGTGAAGCTTTCTTT | CASSVRGQGEAFF
TRBJ1-4 | once | - | TRBV15 | TGTGCCACCAGCGACCTTGGGACGCCGCGCCTGTTTTTT | CATSDLGTPRLFF
TRBJ2-1 | - | TRBD2 | TRBV5-1 | TGCGCCAGCAGCGGACTAGGACCGCAGTTCTTC | CASSGLGPQFF
TRBJ1-2 | - | - | TRBV28 | TGTGCCAGCAGTTTAACAGTTCCCGGGGGATACACCTTC | CASSLTVPGGYTF
TRBJ1-2 | few | - | TRBV7-2 | TGTGCCAGCAACTCTAACCGGGACCCGAATGGCTACACCTTC | CASNSNRDPNGYTF
TRBJ2-7 | - | - | TRBV6-1 | TGTGCCAGCAGAGCGGACGGTCTCTACGAGCAGTACTTC | CASRADGLYEQYF
TRBJ1-5 | - | - | TRBV19 | TGTGCCAGTACCACAGACTGGGGGAATCAGCCCCAGCATTTT | CASTTDWGNQPQHF
TRBJ2-1 | - | - | TRBV5-1 | TGCGCCAGCAGCTTGCTTTCCCCAGGTAAGCCCTACAATGAGCAGTTCTTC | CASSLLSPGKPYNEQFF
TRBJ2-5 | - | - | TRBV7-9 | TGTGCCAGCAGCCGGGGAGCGGGCCAAGAGACCCAGTACTTC | CASSRGAGQETQYF
TRBJ2-1 | - | - | TRBV7-6 | TGTGCCAGCAGCTTATATCCGGGAGCGGGCTACAATGAGCAGTTCTTC | CASSLYPGAGYNEQFF
TRBJ1-2 | - | - | TRBV5-4 | TGTGCCAGCAGGGGTGCCGGGTTAGACTATGGCTACACCTTC | CASRGAGLDYGYTF
TRBJ1-1 | once | - | TRBV9 | TGTGCCAGCAGCGTCGGGGTTGGGACCACTGAAGCTTTCTTT | CASSVGVGTTEAFF
TRBJ1-4 | - | TRBD1 | TRBV9 | TGTGCCAGCAGCGGAGACAGGGTGGCTAATGAAAAACTGTTTTTT | CASSGDRVANEKLFF
TRBJ2-2 | - | - | TRBV5-1 | TGCGCCAGCAGCTTGGGTGTAACTAAAAACGCCGGGGAGCTGTTTTTT | CASSLGVTKNAGELFF
TRBJ2-3 | - | TRBD2 | TRBV7-9 | TGTGCCAGCAGCCTGAATGGGAGGGGAAAAAGCACAGATACGCAGTATTTT | CASSLNGRGKSTDTQYF
TRBJ1-1 | - | TRBD1 | TRBV5-1 | TGCGCCAGCAGCTTGGACAGGGGAGGGACTGAAGCTTTCTTT | CASSLDRGGTEAFF
TRBJ1-1 | few | - | TRBV19 | TGTGCCAGTAGTCCCAACAGGGTAGGCACTGAAGCTTTCTTT | CASSPNRVGTEAFF
TRBJ2-7 | - | TRBD2 | TRBV6-5 | TGTGCCACCTACCGGGACTACCTCTCCGAGCAGTACTTC | CATYRDYLSEQYF
TRBJ1-5 | - | - | TRBV29-1 | TGCAGCGTTGCGGCCCAGGGTGGTCAGCCCCAGCATTTT | CSVAAQGGQPQHF